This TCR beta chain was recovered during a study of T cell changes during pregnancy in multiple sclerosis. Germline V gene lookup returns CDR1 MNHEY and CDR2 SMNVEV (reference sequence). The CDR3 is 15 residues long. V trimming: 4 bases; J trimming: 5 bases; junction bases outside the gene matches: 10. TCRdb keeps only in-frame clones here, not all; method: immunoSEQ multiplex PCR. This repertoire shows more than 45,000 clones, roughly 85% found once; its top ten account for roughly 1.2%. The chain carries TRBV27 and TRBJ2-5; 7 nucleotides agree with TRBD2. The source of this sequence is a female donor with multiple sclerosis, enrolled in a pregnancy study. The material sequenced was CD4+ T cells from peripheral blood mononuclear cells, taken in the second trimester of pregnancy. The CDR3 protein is CASSSGRGVAETQYF. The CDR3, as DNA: TGTGCCAGCAGTTCGGGACGGGGGGTGGCCGAGACCCAGTACTTC.